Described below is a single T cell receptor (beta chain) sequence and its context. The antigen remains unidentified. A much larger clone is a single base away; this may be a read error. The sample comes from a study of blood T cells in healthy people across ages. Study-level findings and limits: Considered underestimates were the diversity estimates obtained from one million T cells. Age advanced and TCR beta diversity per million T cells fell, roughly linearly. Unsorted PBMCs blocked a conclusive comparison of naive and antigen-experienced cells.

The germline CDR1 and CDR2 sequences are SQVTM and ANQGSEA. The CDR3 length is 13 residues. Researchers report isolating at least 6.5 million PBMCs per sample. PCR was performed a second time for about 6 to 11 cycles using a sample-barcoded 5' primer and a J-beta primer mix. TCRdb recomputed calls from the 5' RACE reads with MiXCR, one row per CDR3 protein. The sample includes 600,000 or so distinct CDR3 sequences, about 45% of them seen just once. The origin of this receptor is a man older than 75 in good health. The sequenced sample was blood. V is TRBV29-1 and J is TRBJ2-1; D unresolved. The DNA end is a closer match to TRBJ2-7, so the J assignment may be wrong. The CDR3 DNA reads TGCAGCGTTGGAGTGGAACGGCACAATGAGCAGTACTTC. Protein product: CSVGVERHNEQYF.